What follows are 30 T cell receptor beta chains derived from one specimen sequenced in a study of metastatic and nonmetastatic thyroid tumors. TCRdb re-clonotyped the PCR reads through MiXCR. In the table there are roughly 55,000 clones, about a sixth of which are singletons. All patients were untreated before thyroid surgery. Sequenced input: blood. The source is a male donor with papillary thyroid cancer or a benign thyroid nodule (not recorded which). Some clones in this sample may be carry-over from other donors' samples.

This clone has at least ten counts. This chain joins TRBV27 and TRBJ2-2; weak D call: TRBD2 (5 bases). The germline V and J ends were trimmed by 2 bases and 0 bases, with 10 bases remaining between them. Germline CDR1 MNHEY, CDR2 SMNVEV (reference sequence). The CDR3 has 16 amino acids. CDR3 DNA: TGTGCCAGCAGTTTAAATACGGAGGCGAACACCGGGGAGCTGTTTTTT. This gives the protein CASSLNTEANTGELFF.

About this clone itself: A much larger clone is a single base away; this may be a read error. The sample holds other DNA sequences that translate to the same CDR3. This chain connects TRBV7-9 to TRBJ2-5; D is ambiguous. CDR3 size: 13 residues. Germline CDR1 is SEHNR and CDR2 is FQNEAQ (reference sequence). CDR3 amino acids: CASSHYREETQYF. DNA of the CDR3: TGTGCCAGCAGTCATTATAGGGAAGAGACCCAGTATTTC.

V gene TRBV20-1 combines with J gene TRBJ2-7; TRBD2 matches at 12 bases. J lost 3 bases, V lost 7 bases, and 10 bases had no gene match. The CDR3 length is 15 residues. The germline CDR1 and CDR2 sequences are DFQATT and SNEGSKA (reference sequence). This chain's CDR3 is CSVETSGSLNYEQYF. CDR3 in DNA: TGCAGTGTCGAGACTAGCGGGAGCTTAAACTACGAGCAGTACTTC.

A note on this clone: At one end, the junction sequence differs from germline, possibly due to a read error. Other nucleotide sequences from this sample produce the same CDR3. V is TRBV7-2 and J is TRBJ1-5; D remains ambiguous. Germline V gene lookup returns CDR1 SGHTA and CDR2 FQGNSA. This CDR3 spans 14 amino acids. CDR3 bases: TGTGCCAGCAGCCCAGGACCTTACAATCAGCCACAGCATTTT. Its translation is CASSPGPYNQPQHF.

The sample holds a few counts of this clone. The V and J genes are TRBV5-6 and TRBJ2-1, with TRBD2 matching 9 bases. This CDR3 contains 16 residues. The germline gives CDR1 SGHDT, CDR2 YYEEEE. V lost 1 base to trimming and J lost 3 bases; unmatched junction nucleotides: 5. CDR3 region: CASSLLSGSFYNEQFF. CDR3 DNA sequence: TGTGCCAGCAGCTTGCTTAGCGGGAGTTTCTACAATGAGCAGTTCTTC.

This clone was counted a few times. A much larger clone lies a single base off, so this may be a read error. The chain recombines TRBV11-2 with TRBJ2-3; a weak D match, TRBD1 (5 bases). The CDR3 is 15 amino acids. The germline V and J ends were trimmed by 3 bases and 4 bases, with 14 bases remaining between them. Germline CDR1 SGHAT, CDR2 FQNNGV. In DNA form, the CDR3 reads TGTGCCAGCAGCTTGATACAGGTTGGCGCAGATACGCAGTATTTT. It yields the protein CASSLIQVGADTQYF.

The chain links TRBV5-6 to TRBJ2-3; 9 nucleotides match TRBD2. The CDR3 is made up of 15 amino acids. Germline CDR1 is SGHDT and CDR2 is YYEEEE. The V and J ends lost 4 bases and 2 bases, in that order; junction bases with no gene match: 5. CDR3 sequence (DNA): TGTGCCAGCAGCCTGGGACTAGCTGACACAGATACGCAGTATTTT. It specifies CASSLGLADTDTQYF.

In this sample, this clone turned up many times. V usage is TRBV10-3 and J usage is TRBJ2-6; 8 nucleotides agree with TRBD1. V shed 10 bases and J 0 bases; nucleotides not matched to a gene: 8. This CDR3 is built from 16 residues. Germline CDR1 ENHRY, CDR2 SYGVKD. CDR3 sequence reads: CATWDRRFSGANVLTF. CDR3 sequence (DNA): TGTGCCACCTGGGACAGGCGATTCTCTGGGGCCAACGTCCTGACTTTC.

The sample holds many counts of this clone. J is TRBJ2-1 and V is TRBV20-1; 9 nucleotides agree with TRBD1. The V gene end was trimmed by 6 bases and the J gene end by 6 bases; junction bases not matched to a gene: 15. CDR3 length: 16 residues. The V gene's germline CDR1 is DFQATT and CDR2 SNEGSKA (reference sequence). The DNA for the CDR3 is TGCAGTGCAACTGGGACAGGGATGTCTTTTTCCAATGAGCAGTTCTTC. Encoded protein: CSATGTGMSFSNEQFF.

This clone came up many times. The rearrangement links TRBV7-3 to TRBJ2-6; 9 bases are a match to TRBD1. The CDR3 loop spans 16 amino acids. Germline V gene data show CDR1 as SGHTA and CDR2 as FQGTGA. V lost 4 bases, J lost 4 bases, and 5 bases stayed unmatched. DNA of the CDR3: TGTGCCAGCAGCTCCACAGGGGGCGCGGGGGCCAACGTCCTGACTTTC. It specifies CASSSTGGAGANVLTF.

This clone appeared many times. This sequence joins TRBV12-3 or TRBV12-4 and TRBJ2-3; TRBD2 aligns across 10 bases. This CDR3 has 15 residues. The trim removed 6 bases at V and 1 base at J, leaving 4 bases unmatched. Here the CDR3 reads CASRDGLAGTDTQYF. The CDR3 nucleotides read TGTGCCAGCAGGGATGGACTAGCGGGCACAGATACGCAGTATTTT.

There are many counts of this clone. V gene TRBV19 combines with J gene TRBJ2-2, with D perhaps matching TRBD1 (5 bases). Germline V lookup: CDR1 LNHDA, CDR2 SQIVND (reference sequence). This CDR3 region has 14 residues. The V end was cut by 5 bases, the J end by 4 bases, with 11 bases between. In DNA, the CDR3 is TGTGCCAGTAGTCGACAGTTCGGCACCGGGGAGCTGTTTTTT. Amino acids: CASSRQFGTGELFF.

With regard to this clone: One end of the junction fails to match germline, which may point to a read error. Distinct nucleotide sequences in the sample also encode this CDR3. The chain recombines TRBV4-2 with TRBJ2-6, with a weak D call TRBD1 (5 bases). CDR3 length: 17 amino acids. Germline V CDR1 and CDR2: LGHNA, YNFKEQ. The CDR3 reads CASPLGTRSSGANVLTF. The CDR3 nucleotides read TGTGCCAGCCCCCTTGGTACACGGAGCTCTGGGGCCAACGTCCTTACTTTC.

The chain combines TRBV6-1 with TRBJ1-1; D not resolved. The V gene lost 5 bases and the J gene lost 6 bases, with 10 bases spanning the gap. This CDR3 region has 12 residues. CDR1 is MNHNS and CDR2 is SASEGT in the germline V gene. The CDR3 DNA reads TGTGCCAGCAGTAGGCGATTATCTGAAGCTTTCTTT. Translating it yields CASSRRLSEAFF.

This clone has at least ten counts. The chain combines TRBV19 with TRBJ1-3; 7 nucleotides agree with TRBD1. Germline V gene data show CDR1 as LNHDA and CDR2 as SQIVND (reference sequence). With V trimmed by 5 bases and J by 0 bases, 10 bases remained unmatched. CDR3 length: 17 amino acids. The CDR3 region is CASSSYRDRSSGNTIYF. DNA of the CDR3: TGTGCCAGTAGTTCCTACCGGGACAGAAGCTCTGGAAACACCATATATTTT.

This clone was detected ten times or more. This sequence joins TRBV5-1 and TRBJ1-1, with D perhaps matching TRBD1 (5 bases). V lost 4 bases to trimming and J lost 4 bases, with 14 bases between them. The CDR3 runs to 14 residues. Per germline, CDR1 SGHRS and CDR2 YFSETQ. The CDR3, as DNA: TGCGCCAGCAGCCCGAGGGGATGGGGCACTGAAGCTTTCTTT. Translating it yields CASSPRGWGTEAFF.

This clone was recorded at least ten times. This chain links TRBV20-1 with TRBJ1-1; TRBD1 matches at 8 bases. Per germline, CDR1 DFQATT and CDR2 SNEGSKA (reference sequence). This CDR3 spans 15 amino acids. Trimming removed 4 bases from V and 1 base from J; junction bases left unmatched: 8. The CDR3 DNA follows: TGCAGTGCTAAGAACCCCGGGACAGGGAACACTGAAGCTTTCTTT. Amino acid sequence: CSAKNPGTGNTEAFF.

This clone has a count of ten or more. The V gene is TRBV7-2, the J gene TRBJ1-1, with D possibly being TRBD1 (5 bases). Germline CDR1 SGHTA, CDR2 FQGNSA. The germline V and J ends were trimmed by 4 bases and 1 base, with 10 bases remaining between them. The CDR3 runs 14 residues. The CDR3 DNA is TGTGCCAGCAGCTGGACGGGGGGGAACACTGAAGCTTTCTTT. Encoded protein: CASSWTGGNTEAFF.

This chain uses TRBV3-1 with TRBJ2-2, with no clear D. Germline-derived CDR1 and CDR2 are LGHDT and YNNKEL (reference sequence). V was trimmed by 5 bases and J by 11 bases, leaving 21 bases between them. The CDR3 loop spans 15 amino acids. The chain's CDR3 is CASSSDAGTVSELFF. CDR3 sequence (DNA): TGTGCCAGCAGCTCGGACGCCGGTACCGTAAGTGAGCTGTTTTTT. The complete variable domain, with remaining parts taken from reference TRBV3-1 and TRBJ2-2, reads DTAVSQTPKYLVTQMGNDKSIKCEQNLGHDTMYWYKQDSKKFLKIMFSYNNKELIINETVPNRFSPKSPDKAHLNLHINSLELGDSAVYFCASSSDAGTVSELFFGEGSRLTVL.

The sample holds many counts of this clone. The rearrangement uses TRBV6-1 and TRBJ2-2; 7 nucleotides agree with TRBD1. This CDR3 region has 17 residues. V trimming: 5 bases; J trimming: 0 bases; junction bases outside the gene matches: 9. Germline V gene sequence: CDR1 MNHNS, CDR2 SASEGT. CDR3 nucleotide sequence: TGTGCCAGCAGTTTGCCTGAAGGGACAGCGAACACCGGGGAGCTGTTTTTT. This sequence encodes CASSLPEGTANTGELFF.

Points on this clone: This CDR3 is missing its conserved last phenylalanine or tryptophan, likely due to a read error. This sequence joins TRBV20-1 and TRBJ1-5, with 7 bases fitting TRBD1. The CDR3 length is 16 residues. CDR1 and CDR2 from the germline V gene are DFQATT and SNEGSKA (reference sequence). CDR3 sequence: CGAWGRGITSNQPQHL. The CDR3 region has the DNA TGCGGTGCTTGGGGCAGGGGGATAACGAGCAATCAGCCCCAGCATCTT.

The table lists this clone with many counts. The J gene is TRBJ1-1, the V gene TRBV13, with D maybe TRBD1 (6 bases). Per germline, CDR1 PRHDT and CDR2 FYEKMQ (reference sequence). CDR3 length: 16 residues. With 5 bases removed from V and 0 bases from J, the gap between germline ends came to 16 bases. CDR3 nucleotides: TGTGCCAGCAGCGCACGACAGGCCTTTATGAACACTGAAGCTTTCTTT. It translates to CASSARQAFMNTEAFF.

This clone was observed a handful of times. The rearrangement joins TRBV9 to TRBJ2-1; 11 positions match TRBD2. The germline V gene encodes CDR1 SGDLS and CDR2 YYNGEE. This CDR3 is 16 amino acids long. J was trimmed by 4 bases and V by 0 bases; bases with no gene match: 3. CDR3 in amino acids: CASSVGTSGLYNEQFF. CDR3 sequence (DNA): TGTGCCAGCAGCGTAGGGACTAGCGGGCTATACAATGAGCAGTTCTTC.

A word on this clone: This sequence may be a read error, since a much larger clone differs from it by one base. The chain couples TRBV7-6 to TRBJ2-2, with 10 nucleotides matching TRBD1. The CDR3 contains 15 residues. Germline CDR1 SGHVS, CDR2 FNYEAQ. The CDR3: CASAPGQGFTGDLFF. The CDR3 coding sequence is TGTGCCAGCGCTCCGGGACAGGGGTTCACCGGGGATCTGTTTTTT.

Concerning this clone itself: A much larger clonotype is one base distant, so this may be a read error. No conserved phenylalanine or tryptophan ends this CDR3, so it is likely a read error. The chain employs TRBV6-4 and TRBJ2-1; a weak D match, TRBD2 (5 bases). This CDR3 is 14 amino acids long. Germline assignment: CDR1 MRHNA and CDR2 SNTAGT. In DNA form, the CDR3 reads TGTGCCAGCAGTGTGGACCTTGTGAGGGATGATCAGTTCCTC. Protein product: CASSVDLVRDDQFL.

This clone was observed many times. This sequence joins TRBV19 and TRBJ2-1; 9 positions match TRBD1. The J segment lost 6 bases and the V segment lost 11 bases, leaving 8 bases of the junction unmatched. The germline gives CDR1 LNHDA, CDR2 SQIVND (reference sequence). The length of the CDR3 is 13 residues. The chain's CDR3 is CAAGTGNRNEQFF. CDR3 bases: TGTGCCGCCGGGACAGGGAATCGCAATGAGCAGTTCTTC.

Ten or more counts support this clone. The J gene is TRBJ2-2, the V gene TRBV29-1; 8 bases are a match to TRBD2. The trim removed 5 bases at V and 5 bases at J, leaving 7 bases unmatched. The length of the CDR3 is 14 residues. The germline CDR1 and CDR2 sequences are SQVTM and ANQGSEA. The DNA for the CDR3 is TGCAGCGTTCAACTAGCGGTCGGGACCGGGGAGCTGTTTTTT. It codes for CSVQLAVGTGELFF.

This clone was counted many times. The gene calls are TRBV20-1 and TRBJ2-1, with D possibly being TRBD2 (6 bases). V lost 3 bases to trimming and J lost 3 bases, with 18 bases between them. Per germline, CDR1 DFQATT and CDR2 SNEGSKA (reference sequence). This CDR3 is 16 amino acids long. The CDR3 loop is CSASSTPRGLYNEQFF. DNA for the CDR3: TGCAGTGCTAGTAGCACCCCGCGGGGCCTCTACAATGAGCAGTTCTTC.

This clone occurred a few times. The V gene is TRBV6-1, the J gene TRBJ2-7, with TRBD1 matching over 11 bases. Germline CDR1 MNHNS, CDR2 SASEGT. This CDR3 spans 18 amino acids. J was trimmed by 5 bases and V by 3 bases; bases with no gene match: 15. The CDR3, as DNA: TGTGCCAGCAGTGATTTTCGATACGGACAGGGGGCGGGCCACGAGCAGTACTTC. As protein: CASSDFRYGQGAGHEQYF.

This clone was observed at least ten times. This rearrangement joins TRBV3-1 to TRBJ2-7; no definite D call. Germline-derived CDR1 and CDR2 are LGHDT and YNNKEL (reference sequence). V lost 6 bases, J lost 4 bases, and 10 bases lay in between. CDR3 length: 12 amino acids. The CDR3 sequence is CASSPDGYEQYF. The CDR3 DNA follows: TGTGCCAGCAGTCCGGACGGGTACGAGCAGTACTTC.